This T cell receptor (beta chain) was sequenced for a study of cytomegalovirus exposure and HLA in healthy donors. Overall study findings and caveats: Cytomegalovirus-associated TCR beta chains were listed, numbering more than 150.

TCRdb's table, derived via immunoSEQ multiplex PCR, lists solely in-frame clones and lacks some. The top ten clones hold about 2.2% of a sample with roughly 150,000 clones, around 88% of them seen once. V shed 0 bases and J shed 13 bases, with 14 bases lying between them. The CDR3 extends over 13 amino acids. The germline CDR1 and CDR2 sequences are SGHRS and YFSETQ. Of note for this clone: Antigen: not known.

The sample consisted of PBMCs. The rearrangement uses TRBV5-1 and TRBJ2-1, with D possibly matching TRBD2 (5 bases). This TCR was recovered from a woman between 18 and 29 years old in good health and CMV-seronegative. CDR3 loop: CASSLGARTEQFF. The CDR3 region has the DNA TGCGCCAGCAGCTTGGGGGCGAGGACTGAACAGTTCTTC.